This T cell receptor beta chain was profiled in a study of neurological immune-mediated disorders. Study-level findings and limits: HTLV-1-associated myelopathy had the most TCR clonal expansion, while multiple sclerosis had the least, a level that fell below healthy controls. Private repertoires in all groups were suggested, as expanded clones shared no CDR3 amino acid sequences across subjects.

The cDNA was produced through 5'RACE with 10-nucleotide random UMIs. MiXCR, applied by TCRdb to the 5' RACE reads, yields one record per CDR3 protein. The sample yields more than 50,000 distinct CDR3 sequences, approximately 9.2% seen once. The time point denotes: longitudinal time-point 3. From 2 million PBMCs stored at -80 C, the unsorted libraries were generated. As regards this clonotype: Its antigen is as yet unknown.

The sequenced sample was PBMCs. This TCR came from a middle-aged woman in good health.

Here the CDR3 DNA reads TGTGCCAGCACCAAGGGCACGTTTGAGCAGTTCTTC. Translating gives CASTKGTFEQFF. The chain couples TRBV12-3 or TRBV12-4 to TRBJ2-1; D is ambiguous. This CDR3 is 12 amino acids long. Trimming took 7 bases from V and 9 from J, leaving 13 bases between them.